This TCR beta chain was observed in a study of T cell repertoires in cytomegalovirus infection. This CDR3 has 17 amino acids. The ends lost 3 bases at V and 0 bases at J; junction bases unmatched: 9. Germline CDR1 reads MNHNY; CDR2 reads SVGAGI (reference sequence). This clonotype was seen more than once but under ten times. The antigen is not known. TCRdb reanalysed the reads using MiXCR and keeps one entry per CDR3 protein. The table records some 800,000 distinct CDR3 sequences, 30% to 35% of them present only once. The chain employs TRBV6-6 and TRBJ1-1; TRBD1 agrees at 8 bases. The TCR originated in a human donor in good health (CMV status not recorded). Some clones in this sample may be carry-over from other donors' samples. Sequenced here: cultured CD8+ T cells from PBMCs, sampled from culture after CMV antigen stimulation. The CDR3: CASSYTDRATMNTEAFF. The CDR3 DNA reads as TGTGCCAGCAGTTATACGGACAGGGCGACGATGAACACTGAAGCTTTCTTT.